The 15 T cell receptor beta chains given below trace back to one sample, sequenced in a study of cytomegalovirus exposure and HLA in healthy donors. Researchers ran the PCR with 60 Vbeta and 13 Jbeta primers. The protocol was immunoSEQ multiplex PCR, while the TCRdb copy is restricted to in-frame clones and leaves out a portion. The sample lists about 240,000 clones, approximately 78% seen once, with about 0.5% in the top ten. Sequenced sample: PBMCs. These receptors were collected from a boy younger than 18 in good health and CMV-seronegative.

This chain uses TRBV5-1 with TRBJ2-7; possibly TRBD2 for D (7 bases). CDR3 length: 13 residues. With 0 bases removed from V and 6 bases from J, the gap between germline ends came to 10 bases. CDR1 and CDR2 from the germline V gene are SGHRS and YFSETQ. Here the CDR3 reads CASSLEGEGEQYF. CDR3 nucleotides: TGCGCCAGCAGCTTGGAGGGGGAGGGCGAGCAGTACTTC.

The chain recombines TRBV5-1 with TRBJ1-1, with a weak D call TRBD1 (6 bases). V lost 2 bases to trimming and J lost 1 base, with 24 bases between them. The CDR3 contains 19 residues. In germline, CDR1 is SGHRS, CDR2 YFSETQ. CDR3 nucleotides: TGCGCCAGCAGCTTTGATCCTACCGGGCTGACAGGCAAGAACACTGAAGCTTTCTTT. Its translation is CASSFDPTGLTGKNTEAFF.

The genes are TRBV6-6 and TRBJ1-6, with a weak D call TRBD1 (5 bases). The length of the CDR3 is 15 residues. The V end was cut by 6 bases, the J end by 0 bases, with 9 bases between. Germline V CDR1 and CDR2: MNHNY, SVGAGI (reference sequence). The CDR3 is CASRTGVSYNSPLHF. The CDR3 bases are TGTGCCAGCAGAACGGGGGTCTCCTATAATTCACCCCTCCACTTT.

A word on this clone: The CDR3 ends on some other residue instead of the conserved phenylalanine or tryptophan, so this is likely a read error. The gene calls are TRBV7-2 and TRBJ1-2; D is unclear. V lost 2 bases, J lost 8 bases, and 9 bases lay in between. Germline V gene lookup returns CDR1 SGHTA and CDR2 FQGNSA. The CDR3 has 12 residues. The CDR3 here is CASSLIGRGYTS. The CDR3 bases are TGTGCCAGCAGCTTAATAGGGCGGGGCTACACCTCC.

V and J are TRBV14 and TRBJ1-2, with D perhaps matching TRBD1 (5 bases). Trimming took 0 bases from V and 8 from J, leaving 19 bases between them. The CDR3 has 16 amino acids. The germline V gene encodes CDR1 SGHDN and CDR2 FVKESK. CDR3 region: CASSQDLSQGVFGYTF. The DNA of the CDR3 is TGTGCCAGCAGCCAAGATCTATCCCAGGGTGTCTTCGGCTACACCTTC.

Only a few counts were recorded for this clone. The J gene is TRBJ1-1, the V gene TRBV19, with D perhaps matching TRBD1 (6 bases). This CDR3 is 14 amino acids long. The V end lost 1 base, the J end lost 1 base, and 7 bases lay between the germline ends. Germline assignment: CDR1 LNHDA and CDR2 SQIVND (reference sequence). CDR3 in amino acids: CASSIGRGNTEAFF. CDR3 sequence (DNA): TGTGCCAGTAGTATAGGCAGGGGGAACACTGAAGCTTTCTTT. Combining the CDR3 with reference TRBV19 and TRBJ1-1 gives the whole variable domain DGGITQSPKYLFRKEGQNVTLSCEQNLNHDAMYWYRQDPGQGLRLIYYSQIVNDFQKGDIAEGYSVSREKKESFPLTVTSAQKNPTAFYLCASSIGRGNTEAFFGQGTRLTVV.

The V and J genes are TRBV10-1 and TRBJ2-7, with D unresolved. The CDR3 length is 13 residues. V lost 0 bases and J lost 1, with 4 bases in between. In germline, CDR1 is WNHNN, CDR2 SYGVQD (reference sequence). The CDR3 region has the DNA TGCGCCAGCAGTGAGTCCCTATCCTACGAGCAGTACTTC. It codes for CASSESLSYEQYF.

The chain links TRBV30 to TRBJ1-2, with TRBD1 matching 7 bases. CDR3 length: 13 residues. Germline loops: CDR1 GTSNPN, CDR2 SVGIG (reference sequence). The V segment lost 8 bases and the J segment 5 bases; nucleotides outside the gene matches: 11. CDR3 loop: CASQGTASYGYTF. The CDR3 coding sequence is TGTGCCAGCCAGGGGACAGCTTCTTATGGCTACACCTTC. The full variable domain, completed using reference TRBV30 and TRBJ1-2, is SQTIHQWPATLVQPVGSPLSLECTVEGTSNPNLYWYRQAAGRGLQLLFYSVGIGQISSEVPQNLSASRPQDRQFILSSKKLLLSDSGFYLCASQGTASYGYTFGSGTRLTVV.

This clone was seen a few times. This chain connects TRBV4-2 to TRBJ1-4; 8 bases agree with TRBD1. The CDR3 contains 13 residues. V was pared by 1 base and J by 8 bases, with 0 bases of the junction left unmatched. From germline, CDR1 is LGHNA and CDR2 YNFKEQ. The CDR3: CASSQGTGEKLFF. The CDR3 DNA reads as TGTGCCAGCAGCCAAGGGACAGGGGAAAAACTGTTTTTT.

This clone was recorded only once. V gene TRBV27 combines with J gene TRBJ1-4; a possible D gene is TRBD1 (5 bases). In germline, CDR1 is MNHEY, CDR2 SMNVEV (reference sequence). The CDR3 is 14 amino acids. Trimming pared 3 bases from V and 6 bases from J, leaving 11 bases between. The chain's CDR3 is CASSFLGGDEKLFF. Here the CDR3 DNA reads TGTGCCAGCAGTTTCCTGGGGGGTGATGAAAAACTGTTTTTT.

The rearrangement links TRBV20-1 to TRBJ2-7; D may be TRBD1 (5 bases). Deletions cut 6 bases from V and 9 bases from J, with 15 bases between. The CDR3 is made up of 11 amino acids. From germline, CDR1 is DFQATT and CDR2 SNEGSKA (reference sequence). Here the CDR3 reads CSARQRRGQYF. DNA of the CDR3: TGCAGTGCCCGACAGAGACGAGGGCAGTACTTC.

The chain has TRBV11-3 and TRBJ2-7; TRBD1 matches at 7 bases. The CDR3 extends over 14 amino acids. Trimming took 1 base from V and 4 from J; bases not matched to a gene: 4. From germline, CDR1 is SGHNT and CDR2 YENEEA. The CDR3 coding sequence is TGTGCCAGCAGCTTAGGTACAGGGGAGTACGAGCAGTACTTC. Protein sequence: CASSLGTGEYEQYF.

The chain links TRBV5-1 to TRBJ2-2; weak D call: TRBD2 (5 bases). The germline CDR1 and CDR2 sequences are SGHRS and YFSETQ. The CDR3 has 17 amino acids. Trimming stripped 3 bases from V and 0 bases from J, with 15 bases between. Here the CDR3 DNA reads TGCGCCAGCAGCTACCTTAGCGCCATCGCGAACACCGGGGAGCTGTTTTTT. This translates into CASSYLSAIANTGELFF.

This clone is a singleton in its sample. This chain joins TRBV2 and TRBJ1-1, with 9 positions matching TRBD1. The length of the CDR3 is 14 residues. J was trimmed by 4 bases and V by 6 bases; bases with no gene match: 6. CDR1 is SNHLY, CDR2 FYNNEI, per germline. The CDR3 nucleotides are TGTGCCAGCAGGAGGGACAGGGATGGCACTGAAGCTTTCTTT. Its protein is CASRRDRDGTEAFF.

The chain uses TRBV7-3 and TRBJ2-5, with TRBD2 matching over 8 bases. The germline V gene has CDR1 SGHTA and CDR2 FQGTGA. The CDR3 has 15 residues. The junction had 9 bases not matched to a gene; V was cut back by 4 bases and J by 5 bases. CDR3 sequence (DNA): TGTGCCAGCAGCTCAGTCGGGGGGGCCCTGGAGACCCAGTACTTC. Its translation is CASSSVGGALETQYF.